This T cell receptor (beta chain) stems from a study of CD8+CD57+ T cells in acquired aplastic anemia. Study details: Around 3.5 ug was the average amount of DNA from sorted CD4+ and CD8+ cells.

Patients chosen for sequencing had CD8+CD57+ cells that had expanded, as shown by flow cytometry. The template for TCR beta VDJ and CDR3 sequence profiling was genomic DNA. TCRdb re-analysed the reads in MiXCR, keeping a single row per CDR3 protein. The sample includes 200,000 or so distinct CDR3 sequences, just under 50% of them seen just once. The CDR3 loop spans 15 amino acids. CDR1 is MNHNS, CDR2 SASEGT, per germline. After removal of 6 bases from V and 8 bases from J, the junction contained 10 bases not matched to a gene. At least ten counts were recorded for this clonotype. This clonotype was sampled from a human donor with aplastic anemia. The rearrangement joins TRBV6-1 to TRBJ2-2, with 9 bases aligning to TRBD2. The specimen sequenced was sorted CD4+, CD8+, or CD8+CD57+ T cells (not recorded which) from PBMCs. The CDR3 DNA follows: TGTGCCAGCAGCGGACTAGCGCGTTCAACGGGGGAGCTGTTTTTT. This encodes CASSGLARSTGELFF.